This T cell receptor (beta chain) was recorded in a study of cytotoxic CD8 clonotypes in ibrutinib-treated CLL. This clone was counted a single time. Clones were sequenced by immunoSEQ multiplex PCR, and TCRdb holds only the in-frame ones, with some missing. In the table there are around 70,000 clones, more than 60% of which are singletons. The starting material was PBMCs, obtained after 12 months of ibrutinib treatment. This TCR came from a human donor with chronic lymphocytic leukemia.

Here the CDR3 DNA reads TGTGCCAGCAGCGTCGCTTGGACAGGGGACTACGAGCAGTACTTC. This translates into CASSVAWTGDYEQYF. The chain joins TRBV9 to TRBJ2-7; 9 bases fit TRBD1. Germline CDR1 is SGDLS and CDR2 is YYNGEE. This CDR3 is built from 15 residues. V shed 2 bases, J shed 3 bases, and the junction held 6 bases outside the gene matches.